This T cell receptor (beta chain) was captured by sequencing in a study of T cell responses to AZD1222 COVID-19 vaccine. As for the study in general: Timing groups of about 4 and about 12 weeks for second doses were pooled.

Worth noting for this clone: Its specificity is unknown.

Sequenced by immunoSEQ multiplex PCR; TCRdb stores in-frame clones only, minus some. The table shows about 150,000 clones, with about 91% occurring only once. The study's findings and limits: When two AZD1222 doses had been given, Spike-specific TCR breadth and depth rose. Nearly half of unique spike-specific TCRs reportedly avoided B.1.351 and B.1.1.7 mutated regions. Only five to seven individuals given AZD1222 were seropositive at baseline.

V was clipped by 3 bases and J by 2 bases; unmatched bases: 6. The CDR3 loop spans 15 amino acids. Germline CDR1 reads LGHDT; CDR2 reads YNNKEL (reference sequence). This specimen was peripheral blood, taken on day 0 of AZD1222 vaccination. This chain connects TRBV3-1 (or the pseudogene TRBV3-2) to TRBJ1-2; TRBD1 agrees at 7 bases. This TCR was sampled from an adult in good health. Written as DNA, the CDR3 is TGTGCCAGCAGCCAGGGGACAGTGATAAACTATGGCTACACCTTC. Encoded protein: CASSQGTVINYGYTF.